These 9 T cell receptor beta chains came from one sample sequenced in a study of blood T cell repertoires in COVID-19. This table comes from immunoSEQ multiplex PCR, and its TCRdb copy is limited to in-frame clones, with some not included. The data contain about 56,000 clones, 89% of them seen just once; the ten biggest clones take up less than 50%. The sample taken for sequencing was peripheral blood. The receptors stem from a woman in her fifties or sixties with COVID-19, enrolled during active disease.

This clone came up once. This chain uses TRBV28 with TRBJ2-1; possible D gene TRBD1, 6 bases. V gave up 4 bases and J gave up 5 bases, with 9 bases separating them. CDR3 length: 13 residues. Germline V gives CDR1 MDHEN, CDR2 SYDVKM. In DNA, the CDR3 is TGTGCCAGCAGTTCGAGGGACAACAATGAGCAGTTCTTC. Protein sequence: CASSSRDNNEQFF.

This clone showed up just a few times. The rearrangement joins TRBV28 to TRBJ1-2; 10 nucleotides align to TRBD1. This CDR3 is 15 amino acids long. J gave up 4 bases and V 8 bases, and 10 bases lay outside the gene matches. Germline lookup yields CDR1 MDHEN and CDR2 SYDVKM. CDR3 sequence (DNA): TGTGCCAGCGAAGCTGGACAGGGGGTTAGCTATGGCTACACCTTC. This codes for CASEAGQGVSYGYTF.

J is TRBJ2-3 and V is TRBV5-6, with unresolved D. The germline V gene has CDR1 SGHDT and CDR2 YYEEEE. CDR3 length: 14 amino acids. With 4 bases removed from V and 0 bases from J, the gap between germline ends came to 9 bases. The CDR3 reads CASSTGSSTDTQYF. The CDR3 nucleotides are TGTGCCAGCAGCACCGGTTCCAGCACAGATACGCAGTATTTT.

This chain connects TRBV7-8 to TRBJ2-6; TRBD2 matches at 7 bases. This CDR3 is 16 amino acids long. V lost 4 bases to trimming and J lost 2 bases; unmatched junction nucleotides: 5. CDR1 is SGHVS, CDR2 FQNEAQ, per germline. The CDR3 DNA is TGTGCCAGCAGCTCTAGGGGAGGGACTGGGGCCAACGTCCTGACTTTC. Residues: CASSSRGGTGANVLTF.

The CDR3 region is CASSISGTSRFTEAFF. For the CDR3, the DNA is TGTGCCAGTAGTATCAGCGGGACTAGTCGGTTCACTGAAGCTTTCTTT. The chain links TRBV19 to TRBJ1-1, with D perhaps matching TRBD1 (5 bases). V lost 3 bases to trimming and J lost 4 bases, with 18 bases between them. This CDR3 comprises 16 residues. CDR1 and CDR2 from the germline V gene are LNHDA and SQIVND (reference sequence).

The chain has TRBV5-4 and TRBJ1-2; D gene ambiguous. There are 12 residues in the CDR3. Germline CDR1 is SGHNT and CDR2 is YYREEE (reference sequence). V was cut by 3 bases and J by 8 bases, with 11 bases left in between. CDR3 amino acids: CASSSLGGGYTF. The CDR3, as DNA: TGTGCCAGCAGCTCTCTAGGCGGAGGCTACACCTTC.

The chain carries TRBV19 and TRBJ2-1, with TRBD1 identical over 8 bases. The CDR3 runs to 19 residues. V gave up 3 bases and J gave up 0 bases; unmatched junction bases: 13. The V gene's germline CDR1 is LNHDA and CDR2 SQIVND (reference sequence). DNA of the CDR3: TGTGCCAGTAGTATCAGGGCAGGGGGCAATCCGAGCTCCTACAATGAGCAGTTCTTC. Its translation is CASSIRAGGNPSSYNEQFF.

This clone was seen only once. CDR3 bases: TGTGCCAGCACCAGACAGGGAGGCGGCTACACCTTC. Protein product: CASTRQGGGYTF. The rearrangement joins TRBV6-5 to TRBJ1-2, with TRBD1 matching over 7 bases. J was trimmed by 8 bases and V by 7 bases; bases with no gene match: 7. CDR3 length: 12 amino acids. The germline V gene encodes CDR1 MNHEY and CDR2 SVGAGI.

The J gene is TRBJ1-4, the V gene TRBV30, with D uncertain. The CDR3 covers 12 residues. V lost 5 bases and J lost 5, with 9 bases in between. The germline V gene has CDR1 GTSNPN and CDR2 SVGIG (reference sequence). CDR3 DNA sequence: TGTGCCTGGGCGGGTCTCAATGAAAAACTGTTTTTT. Encoded protein: CAWAGLNEKLFF.